This TCR beta chain was identified during a study of blood T cell repertoires in COVID-19 (dated by TCRdb to 2020 to 2022). Broadly, across the study: Samples covering the acute and convalescent phases of COVID-19 were provided by collaborators in the United States, Italy and Spain. The prospective study material was composed of cDNA or gDNA derived from T cells, B-cell-depleted T cells, or PBMCs. The dataset comprised deeply sampled blood TCRbeta repertoires from subjects exposed to, actively infected with, or recovered from COVID-19. The repertoires were made available in a free public database intended to serve as a resource for research on the immune response to SARS-CoV-2. Samples were obtained from the ongoing ImmuneRACE study (first 160 participants) and from over 1,000 subjects provided by 6 global collaborators. Sample metadata almost always included a de-identified subject ID, COVID-19 status, age in years and sex. HLA class I and class II types, where available, came from metadata supplied by the sample provider rather than from assay-based typing. What the research found in general, with its limitations: The quantity of clinical and demographic metadata differed by source and by participant and was supplied without curation.

About this clone: The target of this receptor is not known. Base qualities were left out, and no much larger clone turns up one base away.

Collaborating institutions collected whole blood in K2EDTA tubes following their own protocols. For TCRbeta analysis, collaborator samples were shipped as frozen whole blood, as isolated PBMCs, or as DNA extracted from either sample type. The immunoSEQ Assay, a bias-controlled multiplex PCR, was used to amplify TCRbeta CDR3 regions from genomic DNA. For the original study's pipeline: Within the assay, amplification of reference gene primers was used to estimate how many nucleated cells each sample contained. To quantify the absolute abundance of each unique TCRbeta CDR3 rearrangement, sequence reads were collapsed and filtered. For each sample, productive Simpson clonality was calculated by taking the square root of Simpson's diversity index across productive rearrangements. TCRdb carries this immuneACCESS record with in-frame sequences only. Its versions omit some clonotypes, under half of them owing to an unresolved V gene in the studies checked, with the rest unexplained. V and J calls and clone size follow that table, whereas D and trimming were derived from the DNA. This sample holds roughly 120,000 clones; 75% to 90% were observed only once. The ten largest make up around a quarter of the sample.

CDR1 and CDR2 were assigned from the germline V gene as KGHDR and SFDVKD. V ends up 7 bases short and J 5 bases short, with an unmatched junction base count of 14. Counted from cysteine to phenylalanine, this CDR3 has 18 amino acids. Only the CDR3 part of the read is kept: 54 bases, read in frame from the first base. This receptor was obtained from a man aged 65 to 85 with active or convalescent COVID-19. Sequenced: peripheral blood. The chain uses TRBV24-1 and TRBJ2-5; 14 central nucleotides agree with TRBD2. The CDR3 region: CATSERGGLAGAGETQYF. At the DNA level, the sequence is TGTGCCACCAGCGAAAGGGGGGGACTAGCGGGAGCCGGGGAGACCCAGTACTTC.